These 28 T cell receptor beta chains were all obtained from the same sample, sequenced in a study of T-cell reconstitution after alpha-beta-depleted transplantation in children. Molecular barcoding with unique molecular identifiers was used for the TCRbeta library. TCRdb used MiXCR to reprocess the PCR reads, holding one entry per CDR3 protein. The data hold 81,000 or so distinct CDR3 sequences, with 15% to 19% observed a single time. The sequencing here drew on PBMCs, mostly from graft donor cells, taken 180 days after TCRalphabeta/CD19-depleted stem cell transplant. The source of these receptors is a male patient aged 2-15 years who had a stem cell transplant for acute lymphoblastic leukemia, so the T cells may come from the graft donor.

This clonotype was seen only once. The rearrangement uses TRBV12-3 or TRBV12-4 and TRBJ2-5; D uncertain. CDR3 size: 16 residues. V was trimmed by 2 bases and J by 1 base, leaving 14 bases between them. This CDR3 reads CASSLSPAQSQETQYF. Written as DNA, the CDR3 is TGTGCCAGCAGTTTATCTCCCGCACAAAGCCAAGAGACCCAGTACTTC.

This clonotype has only one observation. This chain connects TRBV29-1 to TRBJ2-5; D call uncertain. With 4 bases removed from V and 3 bases from J, the gap between germline ends came to 9 bases. Germline CDR1 is SQVTM and CDR2 is ANQGSEA. CDR3 size: 12 residues. The CDR3 protein is CSVALIEETQYF. The CDR3 DNA is TGCAGCGTTGCTCTCATCGAAGAGACCCAGTACTTC.

The chain couples TRBV10-3 to TRBJ1-4, with D tentatively TRBD1 (5 bases). V shed 4 bases and J shed 8 bases, with 14 bases lying between them. Germline V CDR1 and CDR2: ENHRY, SYGVKD. The CDR3 loop spans 14 amino acids. The CDR3 DNA follows: TGTGCCATCAGTGGCGGGGGAGTTAGGGAAAAACTGTTTTTT. It yields the protein CAISGGGVREKLFF.

This sequence joins TRBV12-3 or TRBV12-4 and TRBJ2-7; D not resolved. Trimming left V 4 bases short and J 2 bases short, with 9 bases between. The CDR3 runs 13 residues. CDR3 sequence reads: CASSWEHAYEQYF. In nucleotides, the CDR3 is TGTGCCAGCAGTTGGGAACATGCCTACGAGCAGTACTTC.

The chain carries TRBV29-1 and TRBJ1-5, with D tentatively TRBD1 (6 bases). The CDR3 has 11 amino acids. Trimming left V 6 bases short and J 6 bases short, with 9 bases between. CDR1 and CDR2 from the germline V gene are SQVTM and ANQGSEA. In nucleotides, the CDR3 is TGCAGCGTACAGGGTCCTCAGCCCCAGCATTTT. Its protein product is CSVQGPQPQHF.

The table lists this clonotype with a few counts. The V and J genes are TRBV20-1 and TRBJ2-7; TRBD2 matches at 15 bases. V lost 4 bases and J lost 4; bases outside the gene matches: 11. CDR1 is DFQATT and CDR2 is SNEGSKA in the germline V gene (reference sequence). The CDR3 length is 17 residues. CDR3 DNA sequence: TGCAGTGCTACAGGACTAGCGGGAGGGGGTAAGGCTTACGAGCAGTACTTC. Translating it yields CSATGLAGGGKAYEQYF.

The table lists this clonotype with a few counts. The chain employs TRBV12-3 or TRBV12-4 and TRBJ2-5, with D perhaps TRBD1 (6 bases). CDR3 length equals 15 residues. The V and J ends lost 6 bases and 0 bases respectively, with 14 bases between them. The CDR3 DNA reads as TGTGCCAGCAGCCCTAATACAGGGTACCAAGAGACCCAGTACTTC. It encodes CASSPNTGYQETQYF.

A few counts support this clonotype. The chain carries TRBV3-1 and TRBJ2-3; D assignment may be TRBD1 or TRBD2 (5 bases each). CDR3 length: 17 residues. V lost 4 bases to trimming and J lost 2 bases, with 19 bases between them. Germline values: CDR1 LGHDT, CDR2 YNNKEL (reference sequence). In nucleotides, the CDR3 is TGTGCCAGCAGCCTCTATCCGGGGACGGCCGACACAGATACGCAGTATTTT. This sequence encodes CASSLYPGTADTDTQYF.

This clonotype has a count of ten or more. Here the CDR3 DNA reads TGCAGTGCTAGAGACCCAGACGAATGGGGGGCCGATTTCACAGATACGCAGTATTTT. As protein: CSARDPDEWGADFTDTQYF. V is TRBV20-1 and J is TRBJ2-3; the D gene could be TRBD1 or TRBD2 (6 bases each). Trimming stripped 0 bases from V and 2 bases from J, with 24 bases between. Germline V gene sequence: CDR1 DFQATT, CDR2 SNEGSKA (reference sequence). This CDR3 region has 19 residues.

This clonotype was seen only a few times. The V and J genes are TRBV30 and TRBJ1-1; D unresolved. Trimming stripped 5 bases from V and 5 bases from J, with 9 bases between. There are 11 residues in the CDR3. From germline, CDR1 is GTSNPN and CDR2 SVGIG (reference sequence). The CDR3: CAWGQWTEAFF. In DNA, the CDR3 is TGTGCCTGGGGGCAGTGGACTGAAGCTTTCTTT.

The chain carries TRBV5-4 and TRBJ2-2; D may be TRBD2 (5 bases). V was pared by 5 bases and J by 4 bases, with 18 bases between. CDR3 size: 16 residues. The germline V gene encodes CDR1 SGHNT and CDR2 YYREEE (reference sequence). The CDR3 DNA reads as TGTGCCAGCAGAACAGAGGGATCTGGTGGCACCGGGGAGCTGTTTTTT. The encoded protein is CASRTEGSGGTGELFF. Full variable domain (rest looked up from reference TRBV5-4 and TRBJ2-2): ETGVTQSPTHLIKTRGQQVTLRCSSQSGHNTVSWYQQALGQGPQFIFQYYREEENGRGNFPPRFSGLQFPNYSSELNVNALELDDSALYLCASRTEGSGGTGELFFGEGSRLTVL.

Only a few counts were recorded for this clonotype. The chain combines TRBV7-9 with TRBJ2-2; tentative D call: TRBD2 (5 bases). This CDR3 spans 17 amino acids. Trimming cost V 3 bases and J 3 bases, with 17 bases left between them. Germline CDR1 and CDR2: SEHNR and FQNEAQ (reference sequence). The CDR3 sequence is CASSFSPAGRDTGELFF. The CDR3 DNA reads TGTGCCAGCAGCTTTTCGCCAGCTGGGCGGGACACCGGGGAGCTGTTTTTT.

The chain carries TRBV7-9 and TRBJ2-7; 11 positions agree with TRBD1. Per the germline V gene, CDR1 is SEHNR and CDR2 is FQNEAQ (reference sequence). The CDR3 totals 17 residues. V gave up 1 base and J gave up 6 bases; unmatched junction bases: 11. The CDR3 nucleotides read TGTGCCAGCAGCTTAGGTCAGTGCCCGGGACAGGGGGGCGAGCAGTACTTC. It encodes CASSLGQCPGQGGEQYF. The full variable domain, rest sourced from reference TRBV7-9 and TRBJ2-7, is DTGVSQNPRHKITKRGQNVTFRCDPISEHNRLYWYRQTLGQGPEFLTYFQNEAQLEKSRLLSDRFSAERPKGSFSTLEIQRTEQGDSAMYLCASSLGQCPGQGGEQYFGPGTRLTVT.

Comment on this clonotype: A much more abundant neighbour one base away suggests this may be a read error. V is TRBV3-1 and J is TRBJ1-4; D is unresolved. The CDR3 covers 15 residues. The germline gives CDR1 LGHDT, CDR2 YNNKEL (reference sequence). The CDR3 sequence: CASCHGRGDNEKLFF. The CDR3, as DNA: TGTGCCAGCTGCCATGGACGTGGGGATAATGAAAAACTGTTTTTT.

The rearrangement uses TRBV20-1 and TRBJ2-5, with D perhaps being TRBD1 or TRBD2 (5 bases each). This CDR3 contains 11 residues. The germline V gene has CDR1 DFQATT and CDR2 SNEGSKA (reference sequence). V lost 1 base and J lost 5, with 5 bases in between. CDR3 sequence (DNA): TGCAGTGCTAGAGGGGGGGAGACCCAGTACTTC. Its translation is CSARGGETQYF.

The chain uses TRBV5-1 and TRBJ2-4, with TRBD1 matching over 9 bases. With 4 bases clipped from V and 1 base from J, the junction kept 12 bases outside the gene matches. From germline, CDR1 is SGHRS and CDR2 YFSETQ. This CDR3 contains 18 residues. The CDR3 nucleotides are TGCGCCAGCAGCGCCGGGACAGGGCTAAATGGGGCCAAAAACATTCAGTACTTC. Its protein product is CASSAGTGLNGAKNIQYF.

This clonotype occurred many times. The chain joins TRBV20-1 to TRBJ1-2; tentative D call: TRBD1 (5 bases). With 7 bases removed from V and 4 bases from J, the gap between germline ends came to 19 bases. The CDR3 has 14 amino acids. Germline assignment: CDR1 DFQATT and CDR2 SNEGSKA (reference sequence). CDR3: CSERQGSIGYGYTF. In nucleotides, the CDR3 is TGCAGTGAACGGCAGGGTTCGATTGGCTATGGCTACACCTTC.

This clonotype was detected only a few times. The chain uses TRBV27 and TRBJ2-7; D is uncertain. The V end was cut by 10 bases, the J end by 5 bases, with 9 bases between. The germline V gene has CDR1 MNHEY and CDR2 SMNVEV (reference sequence). The CDR3 covers 10 residues. CDR3 nucleotide sequence: TGTGCCACAGGCAGGCACGAGCAGTACTTC. As protein: CATGRHEQYF.

In its sample, this clonotype was seen many times. The chain combines TRBV24-1 with TRBJ2-1, with unresolved D. V was shortened by 4 bases and J by 6 bases, with 9 bases between the two germline ends. Germline V gene sequence: CDR1 KGHDR, CDR2 SFDVKD. The CDR3 has 13 residues. CDR3 DNA: TGTGCCACCAGTGAGCCAGCCATCAATGAGCAGTTCTTC. Its protein product is CATSEPAINEQFF.

This clonotype was seen a handful of times. The chain couples TRBV6-1 to TRBJ1-2; TRBD1 matches at 9 bases. V lost 7 bases and J lost 2; bases outside the gene matches: 5. Germline CDR1 is MNHNS and CDR2 is SASEGT. This CDR3 has 14 residues. As DNA, the CDR3 is TGTGCCAGCATGGGACAGGGAAGGAACTATGGCTACACCTTC. Residues: CASMGQGRNYGYTF.

CDR3 sequence reads: CASSAGLAGWEQFF. The CDR3 DNA follows: TGCGCCAGCAGCGCGGGACTAGCGGGTTGGGAGCAGTTCTTC. This chain joins TRBV5-1 and TRBJ2-1, with 12 bases matching TRBD2. Germline CDR1 and CDR2: SGHRS and YFSETQ. The length of the CDR3 is 14 residues. J was trimmed by 10 bases and V by 4 bases; bases with no gene match: 6.

This clonotype has more than one count but fewer than ten. The genes are TRBV12-3 or TRBV12-4 and TRBJ1-2; 10 bases fit TRBD1. This CDR3 region has 14 residues. V dropped 6 bases and J dropped 4; count of bases not matched to a gene: 5. The CDR3 protein is CASSPTGGGYGYTF. In nucleotides, the CDR3 is TGTGCCAGCAGCCCGACAGGGGGCGGCTATGGCTACACCTTC.

This clonotype was detected a few times. The chain's CDR3 is CASILGGTEAFF. The CDR3, as DNA: TGTGCCAGCATATTGGGAGGCACTGAAGCTTTCTTT. The V and J genes are TRBV6-1 and TRBJ1-1; D ambiguous. Trimming stripped 7 bases from V and 4 bases from J, with 10 bases between. Looked up from germline, CDR1 is MNHNS and CDR2 is SASEGT. The CDR3 runs 12 residues.

Note on this clonotype: The conserved phenylalanine or tryptophan normally closing the CDR3 is absent here, so this likely arose from a read error. This chain uses TRBV5-1 with TRBJ2-1; 7 bases line up with TRBD1. The CDR3 extends over 16 amino acids. Germline V CDR1 and CDR2: SGHRS, YFSETQ. V lost 4 bases and J lost 2; bases outside the gene matches: 9. For the CDR3, the DNA is TGCGCCAGCAGCCCCAACCCCCAGGGGGCCTACAATGAGCAGTTCTCC. Protein product: CASSPNPQGAYNEQFS.

J is TRBJ2-7 and V is TRBV28; weak D call: TRBD1 (6 bases). Germline CDR1 and CDR2: MDHEN and SYDVKM. This CDR3 spans 12 amino acids. The V and J ends lost 2 bases and 10 bases respectively, with 12 bases between them. The CDR3 region is CASSLTAGTQYF. DNA of the CDR3: TGTGCCAGCAGTTTAACTGCCGGGACACAGTACTTC. The whole variable domain, filled in from reference TRBV28 and TRBJ2-7, reads DVKVTQSSRYLVKRTGEKVFLECVQDMDHENMFWYRQDPGLGLRLIYFSYDVKMKEKGDIPEGYSVSREKKERFSLILESASTNQTSMYLCASSLTAGTQYFGPGTRLTVT.

This clonotype was seen only a few times. The chain joins TRBV6-1 to TRBJ2-7, with D unresolved. This CDR3 has 14 residues. V shed 8 bases and J shed 0 bases, with 14 bases lying between them. CDR1 and CDR2 (germline): MNHNS, SASEGT. The CDR3 DNA reads TGTGCCAGCCTGACGGCAGAATCCTCCTACGAGCAGTACTTC. Amino acids: CASLTAESSYEQYF.

This clonotype was counted between two and nine times. At one of its ends the junction is not consistent with the germline gene, which may arise from a read error. The chain combines TRBV13 with TRBJ2-3; 7 bases align to TRBD1. Germline loops: CDR1 PRHDT, CDR2 FYEKMQ (reference sequence). The CDR3 sequence is 15 residues long. CDR3 coding DNA: TGTGCCAGCAGCTCGGACAGGACGAGCATAGATACGCAGTATTTT. The encoded protein is CASSSDRTSIDTQYF. Using reference TRBV13 and TRBJ2-3 for the parts outside the CDR3, the full variable domain is AAGVIQSPRHLIKEKRETATLKCYPIPRHDTVYWYQQGPGQDPQFLISFYEKMQSDKGSIPDRFSAQQFSDYHSELNMSSLELGDSALYFCASSSDRTSIDTQYFGPGTRLTVL.

V usage is TRBV27 and J usage is TRBJ1-1; a weak D match, TRBD1 (5 bases). The V gene lost 6 bases and the J gene lost 8 bases, with 16 bases spanning the gap. CDR3 length equals 13 residues. Germline lookup yields CDR1 MNHEY and CDR2 SMNVEV (reference sequence). This CDR3 is CASSFGTGREAFF. CDR3 nucleotide sequence: TGTGCCAGCAGCTTCGGGACGGGACGGGAAGCTTTCTTT.